The subject of this entry is one T cell receptor (beta chain). The target of this receptor is not known. No quality values exist for individual bases; no much larger clone is one base distant. This sample stems from a study of cytomegalovirus exposure and HLA in healthy donors (dated by TCRdb to the late 2010s). Study-level background: According to a later analysis, one platform produced both the 120 validation repertoires and the roughly 650 repertoires of the first cohort. The aim of the study was to test whether cataloging public T cell receptors could identify signatures of past pathogen exposure. Besides the first cohort of some 670 subjects, a separate validation cohort made up of over 95 different subjects was used. High-throughput TCR immunosequencing, statistical association of individual TCRs with disease status, and machine learning were combined to predict cytomegalovirus infection status. Overall study results and their limits: The study listed 164 TCR beta chains as associated with cytomegalovirus. A later analysis lacked HLA typing for the validation cohort, so it scored co-occurrence in that cohort across all 110 or so repertoires. Subsequent analysis determined that TCRs grouped into clusters in the first cohort also showed a tendency toward co-occurrence across the roughly 110 validation repertoires, and 90% to 95% of cluster scores exceeded 0. The authors suggested that the approach could potentially be generalized to other disease states and immunological phenotypes. A few of the identified cytomegalovirus-associated TCR beta chains were confirmed in vitro to be specific for cytomegalovirus antigens. Cytomegalovirus status was reported to be diagnosed by the classifier with high specificity and sensitivity in both the original and validation cohorts. Most TCR sequences were seen in very few donors, while some public TCRs were found in many individuals.

Library preparation used the immunoSEQ multiplex PCR assay. On the study's bioinformatics: A statistical classification framework was developed to diagnose cytomegalovirus status using the catalog of TCR beta chain sequences. TCRdb's version of the immuneACCESS table is confined to in-frame rearrangements and falls short of the full clone set. An unresolved V gene accounts for under half of the shortfall where checked; the remainder is of unknown origin. V and J calls and clone size are as listed in that table; D and trimming were resolved from the DNA. For this sample there are over 200,000 clones; about 90% appear just once. Of the sample, 2.9% is held by the ten largest clones. The donors were included in the validation cohort of 120 subjects, a group kept apart from the roughly 670-subject first cohort. As encoded in the germline V gene, CDR1 is LGHNA while CDR2 is YNFKEQ. The CDR3 covers 17 residues, taking in both the cysteine and the phenylalanine. Of the read, only the CDR3 DNA is kept; its 51 bases are in frame from base 1. The V end gives up 1 base and the J end 0 bases, leaving 9 bases in the junction not matched to a gene.

The chain couples TRBV4-2 to TRBJ2-7, with TRBD2 matching 7 junction bases. This clonotype originated in a woman in her late teens or twenties in good health and CMV-seronegative. The specimen was PBMCs. The nucleotide sequence is given as TGTGCCAGCAGCCAAGTTACGGTTCGGACTAGCTCCTACGAGCAGTACTTC. Its protein product is CASSQVTVRTSSYEQYF.